One sample yielded the 11 T cell receptor beta chains listed below, sequenced in a study of CD8+CD57+ T cells in acquired aplastic anemia. TCR beta VDJ combinations and CDR3 sequences were profiled from genomic DNA. TCRdb re-derived calls from the reads in MiXCR, one entry per CDR3 protein. In the table there are some 150,000 distinct CDR3 sequences, around two fifths of which are singletons. The sample consisted of sorted CD4+, CD8+, or CD8+CD57+ T cells (not recorded which) from PBMCs. The receptors were gathered from a human donor in good health, serving as a control.

The V and J genes are TRBV3-1 and TRBJ2-7, with a weak D call TRBD2 (6 bases). The V and J ends lost 4 bases and 2 bases respectively, with 18 bases between them. The CDR3 is made up of 16 amino acids. CDR1 and CDR2 from the germline V gene are LGHDT and YNNKEL (reference sequence). Here the CDR3 DNA reads TGTGCCAGCAGCCCTGGGGGGTCGGACGGAACCTACGAGCAGTACTTC. Protein sequence: CASSPGGSDGTYEQYF.

The genes are TRBV9 and TRBJ2-5; unclear D gene. Between the trimmed V and J ends, which lost 3 bases and 3 bases, there was a span of 9 bases. The CDR3 spans 13 residues. Germline CDR1 and CDR2: SGDLS and YYNGEE. CDR3 residues: CASSAKSKETQYF. The CDR3 DNA follows: TGTGCCAGCAGCGCTAAATCGAAAGAGACCCAGTACTTC.

Worth noting for this clonotype: At one of its ends the junction is not consistent with the germline gene, which may arise from a read error. The V call is TRBV3-1, the J call TRBJ2-3; 11 nucleotides match TRBD2. The CDR3 runs 17 residues. Germline V CDR1 and CDR2: LGHDT, YNNKEL (reference sequence). CDR3 amino acids: CASRQAWLAGGLDTQYF. CDR3 coding DNA: TGTGCCAGCCGCCAAGCATGGCTAGCGGGAGGTTTAGATACGCAGTATTTT.

V usage is TRBV7-6 and J usage is TRBJ1-2; D is possibly TRBD1 (5 bases). This CDR3 is 13 amino acids long. Trimming shortened V by 3 bases and J by 6 bases, and 11 bases separated the two germline ends. The V gene's germline CDR1 is SGHVS and CDR2 FNYEAQ. DNA for the CDR3: TGTGCCAGCAGCTTGCCCGGGACGAATGGCTACACCTTC. This gives the protein CASSLPGTNGYTF.

This clonotype was seen only a few times. The J gene is TRBJ2-5, the V gene TRBV2; 8 nucleotides align to TRBD2. The CDR3 covers 14 residues. The ends lost 6 bases at V and 5 bases at J; junction bases unmatched: 8. Germline V gene lookup returns CDR1 SNHLY and CDR2 FYNNEI. This CDR3 reads CASRELAGRETQYF. For the CDR3, the DNA is TGTGCCAGCAGAGAATTAGCGGGGAGGGAGACCCAGTACTTC.

The rearrangement uses TRBV15 and TRBJ2-7; the match to TRBD1 covers 9 bases. Germline CDR1 is LNHNV and CDR2 is YYDKDF (reference sequence). The CDR3 loop spans 16 amino acids. V shed 3 bases and J 3 bases; nucleotides not matched to a gene: 9. CDR3 DNA sequence: TGTGCCACCAGCAGCTTGGGGGGACAGGGATACTACGAGCAGTACTTC. Its protein product is CATSSLGGQGYYEQYF.

There are many counts of this clonotype. The chain employs TRBV20-1 and TRBJ1-2, with D uncertain. CDR1 is DFQATT, CDR2 SNEGSKA, per germline (reference sequence). The CDR3 runs to 13 residues. V lost 6 bases and J lost 0, with 11 bases in between. CDR3 in DNA: TGCAGTGCCCTGGACGGAACTAACTATGGCTACACCTTC. This translates into CSALDGTNYGYTF.

This clonotype was recorded at least ten times. A much more abundant neighbour one base away suggests this may be a read error. This chain connects TRBV10-3 to TRBJ1-4, with unresolved D. The V gene's germline CDR1 is ENHRY and CDR2 SYGVKD. The CDR3 totals 13 residues. Trimming removed 6 bases at V and 10 bases at J, with 15 bases between. In nucleotides, the CDR3 is TGTGCCATCAGCGTTTATGAGAACGGAAAACTGTTTTTT. Its protein product is CAISVYENGKLFF.

There are many counts of this clonotype. V usage is TRBV5-1 and J usage is TRBJ1-2, with D possibly matching TRBD1 (6 bases). This CDR3 contains 13 residues. Germline assignment: CDR1 SGHRS and CDR2 YFSETQ. V was cut by 1 base and J by 5 bases, with 9 bases left in between. This chain's CDR3 is CASSLQQGYGYTF. For the CDR3, the DNA is TGCGCCAGCAGCTTGCAACAGGGTTATGGCTACACCTTC. Full variable domain (missing parts from reference TRBV5-1 and TRBJ1-2): KAGVTQTPRYLIKTRGQQVTLSCSPISGHRSVSWYQQTPGQGLQFLFEYFSETQRNKGNFPGRFSGRQFSNSRSEMNVSTLELGDSALYLCASSLQQGYGYTFGSGTRLTVV.

This clonotype was picked up many times. The chain carries TRBV30 and TRBJ1-1, with D hard to call. Germline-derived CDR1 and CDR2 are GTSNPN and SVGIG (reference sequence). V lost 1 base and J 8 bases, leaving 8 bases between the germline ends. The CDR3 contains 11 residues. The DNA of the CDR3 is TGTGCCTGGAGTGGACTATACGAAGCTTTCTTT. This sequence encodes CAWSGLYEAFF.

Many counts were recorded for this clonotype. The chain links TRBV3-1 to TRBJ1-2; weak D call: TRBD1 (5 bases). CDR1 is LGHDT and CDR2 is YNNKEL in the germline V gene (reference sequence). Trimming left V 1 base short and J 8 bases short, with 14 bases between. This CDR3 has 14 residues. The CDR3 loop is CASSQGQPIRGYTF. CDR3 nucleotides: TGTGCCAGCAGCCAAGGACAGCCCATCCGGGGCTACACCTTC.